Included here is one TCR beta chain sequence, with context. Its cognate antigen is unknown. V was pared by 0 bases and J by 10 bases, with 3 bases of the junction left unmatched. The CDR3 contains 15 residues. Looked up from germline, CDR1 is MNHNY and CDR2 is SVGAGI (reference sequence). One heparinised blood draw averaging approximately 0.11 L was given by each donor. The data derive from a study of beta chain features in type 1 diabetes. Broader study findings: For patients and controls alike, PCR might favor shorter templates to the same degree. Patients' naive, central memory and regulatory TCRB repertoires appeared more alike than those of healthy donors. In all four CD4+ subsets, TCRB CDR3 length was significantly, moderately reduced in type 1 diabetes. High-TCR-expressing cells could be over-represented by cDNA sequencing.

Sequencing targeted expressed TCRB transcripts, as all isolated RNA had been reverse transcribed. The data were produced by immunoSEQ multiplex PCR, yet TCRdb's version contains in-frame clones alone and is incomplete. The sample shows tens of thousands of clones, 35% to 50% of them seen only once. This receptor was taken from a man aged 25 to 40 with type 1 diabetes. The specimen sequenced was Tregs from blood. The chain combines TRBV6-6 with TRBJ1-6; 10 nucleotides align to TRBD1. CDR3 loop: CASSYSTGGESPLHF. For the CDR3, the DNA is TGTGCCAGCAGTTACTCGACAGGGGGCGAGTCACCCCTCCACTTT.